This TCR beta chain was sequenced for a study of shared clonotypes between healthy human individuals. Assay: immunoSEQ multiplex PCR; the TCRdb copy retains only in-frame clones and omits some. Of over a million clones listed, about three quarters are singletons. CDR1 is GTSNPN and CDR2 is SVGIG in the germline V gene (reference sequence). CDR3 size: 14 residues. V trimming: 3 bases; J trimming: 5 bases; junction bases outside the gene matches: 5. It was into CD45RA+ naive and CD45RA-negative memory subsets that the CD4+ cells were split. This rearrangement joins TRBV30 to TRBJ2-3; 10 bases align to TRBD1. Input material: memory CD4+ T cells sorted from blood. The subset: CD45RA-negative fraction. The clonotype comes from a man aged 18 to 35 in good health. CDR3 nucleotides: TGTGCCTGGAGGGGGGGACAGGGGAGAGATACGCAGTATTTT. Its translation: CAWRGGQGRDTQYF.